Shown below are 7 T cell receptor beta chains from a single sample sequenced in a study of shared clonotypes between healthy human individuals. CD8 cells classed as naive were CD45RO-negative and positively selected for CCR7, excluding terminally differentiated effector memory CD45RA+ cells. Some clones are missing from TCRdb's copy, which holds only in-frame ones; the method was immunoSEQ multiplex PCR. The data hold some 2 million clones, with about 95% observed a single time. Sequences were obtained from naive CD8+ T cells sorted from blood. The receptors were gathered from a man between 18 and 29 years old in good health.

This clone was found once. The genes are TRBV13 and TRBJ2-7; the D gene could be TRBD1 or TRBD2 (6 bases each). Germline V gives CDR1 PRHDT, CDR2 FYEKMQ (reference sequence). The CDR3 extends over 14 amino acids. V lost 7 bases to trimming and J lost 6 bases, with 19 bases between them. CDR3 DNA sequence: TGTGCCAGCATTCGGGGGCCCCCTGGAGGCGAGCAGTACTTC. Its protein is CASIRGPPGGEQYF.

The chain links TRBV7-2 to TRBJ1-1; D is uncertain. Trimming took off 2 bases at V and 7 bases at J, with 11 bases between the two ends. From germline, CDR1 is SGHTA and CDR2 FQGNSA. The CDR3 is 13 residues long. The CDR3 DNA reads TGTGCCAGCAGCTTATTCCCCGACTATGAAGCTTTCTTT. Its protein product is CASSLFPDYEAFF.

This chain links TRBV30 with TRBJ1-2; no clear D gene. The CDR3 length is 13 residues. V was trimmed by 4 bases and J by 4 bases, leaving 13 bases between them. CDR1 GTSNPN and CDR2 SVGIG come from the germline V gene (reference sequence). The CDR3 sequence: CAWKVEGVYGYTF. For the CDR3, the DNA is TGTGCCTGGAAGGTGGAGGGAGTCTATGGCTACACCTTC.

This clone was picked up one time. The chain combines TRBV5-5 with TRBJ2-2, with D unclear. The germline CDR1 and CDR2 sequences are SGHKS and YYEKEE (reference sequence). V was clipped by 0 bases and J by 7 bases, with 16 bases between them. The CDR3 contains 16 residues. Written as DNA, the CDR3 is TGTGCCAGCAGCTTGGTTCCCCCCTCCTCGGGCGGGGAGCTGTTTTTT. Amino acid sequence: CASSLVPPSSGGELFF.

V is TRBV10-3 and J is TRBJ2-7, with D tentatively TRBD1 (6 bases). V lost 4 bases to trimming and J lost 7 bases, with 14 bases between them. Germline assignment: CDR1 ENHRY and CDR2 SYGVKD. The CDR3 has 13 amino acids. CDR3 loop: CAISGDGGGEQYF. The CDR3 nucleotides read TGTGCCATCAGTGGCGATGGGGGCGGGGAGCAGTACTTC.

The V call is TRBV2, the J call TRBJ1-4, with no clear D. Germline V gives CDR1 SNHLY, CDR2 FYNNEI. The CDR3 has 11 amino acids. The V and J ends lost 7 bases and 8 bases respectively, with 8 bases between them. DNA of the CDR3: TGTGCCAGCACCGATCAAGAAAAACTGTTTTTT. Its protein is CASTDQEKLFF.

The count of this clone is one. This sequence joins TRBV11-2 and TRBJ2-7; D may be TRBD1 (6 bases). CDR3 size: 15 residues. Germline values: CDR1 SGHAT, CDR2 FQNNGV. Trimming left V 2 bases short and J 3 bases short, with 14 bases between. The CDR3 DNA reads TGTGCCAGCAGCTTAAGAGGGGACACCTTCTACGAGCAGTACTTC. Residues: CASSLRGDTFYEQYF.